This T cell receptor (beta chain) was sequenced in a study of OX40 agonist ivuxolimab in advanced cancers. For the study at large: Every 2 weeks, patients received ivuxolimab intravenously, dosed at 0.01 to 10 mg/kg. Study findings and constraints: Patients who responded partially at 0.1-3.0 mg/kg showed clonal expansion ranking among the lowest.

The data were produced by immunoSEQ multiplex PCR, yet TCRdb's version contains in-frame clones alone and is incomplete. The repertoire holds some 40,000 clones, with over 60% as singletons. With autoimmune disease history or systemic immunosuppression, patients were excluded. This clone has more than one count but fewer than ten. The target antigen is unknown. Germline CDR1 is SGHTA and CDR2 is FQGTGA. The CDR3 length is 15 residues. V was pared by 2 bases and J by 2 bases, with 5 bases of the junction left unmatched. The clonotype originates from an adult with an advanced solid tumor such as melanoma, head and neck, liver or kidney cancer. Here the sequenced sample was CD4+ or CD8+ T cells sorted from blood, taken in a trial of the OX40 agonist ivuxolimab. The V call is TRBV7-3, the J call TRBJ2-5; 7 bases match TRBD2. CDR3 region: CASSLAAGRQETQYF. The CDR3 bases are TGTGCCAGCAGCTTAGCAGCGGGGAGGCAAGAGACCCAGTACTTC.